Listed below are T cell receptor beta chains from one sample, sequenced in a study of blood T cell repertoires in COVID-19. Assay used: immunoSEQ multiplex PCR; TCRdb lists only in-frame clones, some missing. The table records a few hundred thousand clones, 75% to 90% of them present only once. The sequencing input was peripheral blood. The receptors come from a woman aged 70-85 years with COVID-19, enrolled during active disease. The CDR3 runs from the conserved cysteine through the conserved F or W. Only part of the rows carry a size: once, few, many, or a class if the clone is expanded.

clone_size	v_call	j_call	cdr3_aa
NA	TRBV10-3	TRBJ2-1	CAISEGGRGIYNEQFF
once	TRBV3-1/TRBV3-2	TRBJ1-2	CASSSQRYGYTF
few	TRBV12-2	TRBJ1-5	CASRLSNRPQHF
NA	TRBV4-3	TRBJ1-6	CASSQGAGGYSPLHF
NA	TRBV30	TRBJ1-5	CAWSSTGGTSQPQHF
NA	TRBV6-5	TRBJ1-1	CASSYSMRRGDTEAFF
NA	TRBV7-9	TRBJ1-2	CASSLEDRVAYGYTF
NA	TRBV7-2	TRBJ2-2	CASSLGSGSGELFF
NA	TRBV5-1	TRBJ2-3	CASSWRSGGTDTQYF
NA	TRBV30	TRBJ2-1	CAWSGYLGVNEQFF
NA	TRBV28	TRBJ2-3	CASSRRTDTQYF
NA	TRBV6-2/TRBV6-3	TRBJ1-1	CASSLWAGAPNTEAFF
NA	TRBV13	TRBJ1-5	CASSSSAGSSRNQPQHF
NA	TRBV14	TRBJ1-6	CASSQTGGSYNSPLHF
NA	TRBV3-1/TRBV3-2	TRBJ2-7	CASSPSSFRLAGAYEQYF
NA	TRBV5-6	TRBJ2-7	CASTERGRSYEQYF
NA	TRBV19	TRBJ1-5	CASSSTDSNNQPQHF
NA	TRBV2	TRBJ2-6	CASRSGQGLPSGANVLTF
NA	TRBV2	TRBJ2-6	CASSVEGWTGANVLTF
once	TRBV6-2/TRBV6-3	TRBJ1-5	CASSYRMTRDRGMDQPQHF
NA	TRBV11-3	TRBJ2-1	CASSLEAGGVNEQFF
NA	TRBV5-1	TRBJ2-2	CASSFQTSGNTGELFF
NA	TRBV30	TRBJ1-1	CAWLTGVGTEAFF
NA	TRBV5-1	TRBJ2-1	CASSLLGLADNEQFF
NA	TRBV5-4	TRBJ2-3	CASTRGLAGEGDTQYF
NA	TRBV9	TRBJ2-2	CASSRGGATTGELFF
NA	TRBV6-5	TRBJ1-4	CASSLPGTGILFF
NA	TRBV7-8	TRBJ1-2	CASSLGWGVPLINYGYTF
once	TRBV18	TRBJ2-3	CASSTRAGIRGDTQYF
NA	TRBV28	TRBJ2-2	CASSPPRANTGELFF
few	TRBV11-2	TRBJ1-6	CASSLDRGLSYNSPLHF
NA	TRBV29-1	TRBJ1-1	CSSVGETEAFF
NA	TRBV28	TRBJ2-2	CASNPDLAGVTGELFF
NA	TRBV5-5	TRBJ1-3	CASSFQEGVSGNTIYF
NA	TRBV11-2	TRBJ2-7	CASSFSGIEQYF